This TCR beta chain was captured in a study of T-cell reconstitution after alpha-beta-depleted transplantation in children. Study-wide findings and caveats: Most T-cell counts and diversity one year after the transplant came from T cells that were newly produced. The origin of high day-60 TCRbeta diversity in some patients lay in surviving recipient T cells and thymic progenitors. About two months after transplant, alpha-beta T cells reportedly came from several hundred expanded graft clones.

It was with unique molecular identifiers that the TCRbeta library was prepared. TCRdb used MiXCR to reprocess the PCR reads, holding one entry per CDR3 protein. The sample has about 610,000 distinct CDR3 sequences, around 27% seen once. CDR3 length: 18 residues. Details on this clonotype: Its cognate antigen is unknown.

This receptor was taken from a boy in the first two years of life with Wiskott-Aldrich syndrome, due to receive a stem cell transplant. The chain couples TRBV21-1 to TRBJ2-5; the table's D gene call, TRBD2, was not cross checked with the DNA. TRBV21-1 is reported as a pseudogene. Here the sequenced sample was PBMCs, taken before TCRalphabeta/CD19-depleted stem cell transplant. In DNA, the CDR3 is TGTGCCAGCAGCAAAGAGGGCATCACGACCAGGGGAGGGGAGACCCAGTACTTC. Amino acid sequence: CASSKEGITTRGGETQYF.